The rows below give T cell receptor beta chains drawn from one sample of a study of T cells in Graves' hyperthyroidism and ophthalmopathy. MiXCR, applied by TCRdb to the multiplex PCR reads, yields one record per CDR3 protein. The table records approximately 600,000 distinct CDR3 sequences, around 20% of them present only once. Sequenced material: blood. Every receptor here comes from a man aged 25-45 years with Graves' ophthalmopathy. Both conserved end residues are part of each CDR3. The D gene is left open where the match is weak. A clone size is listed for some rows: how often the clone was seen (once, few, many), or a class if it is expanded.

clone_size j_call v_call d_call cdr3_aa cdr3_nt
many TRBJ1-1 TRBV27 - CASSPKQGRVTEAFF TGTGCCAGCAGTCCAAAACAGGGTAGGGTGACTGAAGCTTTCTTT
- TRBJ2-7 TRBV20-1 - CSARDRTRDLGEQYF TGCAGTGCTAGAGACAGGACCCGGGATCTAGGCGAGCAGTACTTC
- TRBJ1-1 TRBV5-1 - CASSSGVARMNTEAFF TGCGCCAGCAGCTCGGGAGTAGCTCGGATGAACACTGAAGCTTTCTTT
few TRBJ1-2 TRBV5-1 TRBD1 CASSLTGGANYGYTF TGCGCCAGCAGCTTGACAGGGGGAGCGAACTATGGCTACACCTTC
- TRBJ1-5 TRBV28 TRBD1 CASSGTGDFDQPQHF TGTGCCAGCAGTGGGACAGGGGATTTTGATCAGCCCCAGCATTTT
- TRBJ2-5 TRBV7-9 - CASSQGIGETQYF TGTGCCAGCAGTCAAGGTATCGGGGAGACCCAGTACTTC
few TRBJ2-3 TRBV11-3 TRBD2 CASSWSGIGTDTQYF TGTGCCAGCAGCTGGAGCGGGATCGGGACAGATACGCAGTATTTT
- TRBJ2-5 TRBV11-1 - CASSDTQEAQYF TGTGCCAGCAGCGATACGCAAGAGGCCCAGTACTTC
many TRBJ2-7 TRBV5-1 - CASSLAIDYEQYF TGCGCCAGCAGCTTGGCCATCGACTACGAGCAGTACTTC
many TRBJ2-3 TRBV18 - CASSTSTDTQYF TGTGCCAGCTCAACCAGCACAGATACGCAGTATTTT
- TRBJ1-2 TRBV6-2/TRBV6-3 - CASSVGPTGYGYTF TGTGCCAGCAGTGTTGGCCCAACGGGGTATGGCTACACCTTC
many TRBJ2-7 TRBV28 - CASSLTATYEQYF TGTGCCAGCAGTTTAACCGCTACCTACGAGCAGTACTTC
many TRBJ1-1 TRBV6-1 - CASSLRGVDTEAFF TGTGCCAGCAGCCTCAGGGGAGTTGACACTGAAGCTTTCTTT
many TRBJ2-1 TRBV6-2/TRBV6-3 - CASSYEVGGHLIRYNEQFF TGTGCCAGCAGTTACGAAGTGGGGGGACACCTCATCCGCTACAATGAGCAGTTCTTC
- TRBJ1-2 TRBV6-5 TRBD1 CASSNPTGGGKGYTF TGTGCCAGCAGTAACCCAACAGGGGGCGGGAAGGGCTACACCTTC
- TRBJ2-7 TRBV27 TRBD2 CASSFLASGVYEQYF TGTGCCAGCAGTTTTTTGGCTAGCGGAGTCTACGAGCAGTACTTC
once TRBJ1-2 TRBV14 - CASSQLQVGYTF TGTGCCAGCAGCCAACTCCAGGTTGGCTACACCTTC
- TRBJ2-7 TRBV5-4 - CASSLASSEIYEQYF TGTGCCAGCAGCTTGGCATCTAGCGAGATCTACGAGCAGTACTTC
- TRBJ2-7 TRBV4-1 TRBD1 CASSQDTGASSYEQYF TGCGCCAGCAGCCAAGATACAGGGGCCAGCTCCTACGAGCAGTACTTC
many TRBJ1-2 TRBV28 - CASSLGGSGNYGYTF TGTGCCAGCAGTTTAGGCGGGAGCGGAAACTATGGCTACACCTTC
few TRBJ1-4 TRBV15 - CATSVSTNEKLFF TGTGCCACTTCAGTTTCAACTAATGAAAAACTGTTTTTT
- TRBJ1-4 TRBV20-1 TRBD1 CSARDARTGNEKLFF TGCAGTGCTAGAGATGCGAGGACAGGCAATGAAAAACTGTTTTTT
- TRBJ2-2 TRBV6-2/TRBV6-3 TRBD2 CASSYSILAANTGELFF TGTGCCAGCAGTTACTCGATACTAGCGGCGAACACCGGGGAGCTGTTTTTT
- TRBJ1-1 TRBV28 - CASTEQGTEAFF TGTGCCAGCACGGAACAGGGAACTGAAGCTTTCTTT
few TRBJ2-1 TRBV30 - CAWSVLTRRNEQFF TGTGCCTGGAGTGTATTGACTAGAAGAAATGAGCAGTTCTTC
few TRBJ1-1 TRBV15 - CATSIRGVNTEAFF TGTGCCACCAGCATAAGGGGGGTAAACACTGAAGCTTTCTTT
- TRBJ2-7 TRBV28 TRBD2 CASTLGGRYEQYF TGTGCCAGCACTCTAGGCGGGAGGTACGAGCAGTACTTC
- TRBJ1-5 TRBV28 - CASSPPTGLNQPQHF TGTGCCAGCAGTCCCCCAACAGGGCTCAATCAGCCCCAGCATTTT
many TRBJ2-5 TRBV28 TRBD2 CASSYFGLAQQETQYF TGTGCCAGCAGCTACTTTGGACTAGCCCAACAAGAGACCCAGTACTTC
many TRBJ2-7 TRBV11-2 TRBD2 CASSLLTSGKLGVGHYEQYF TGTGCCAGCAGCTTATTAACTAGCGGGAAACTAGGGGTCGGTCATTACGAGCAGTACTTC
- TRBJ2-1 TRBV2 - CASSGGSIEQFF TGTGCCAGCAGTGGGGGTAGCATTGAGCAGTTCTTC
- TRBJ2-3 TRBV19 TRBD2 CASSIGAGGNTDTQYF TGTGCCAGTAGTATAGGCGCGGGAGGAAACACAGATACGCAGTATTTT
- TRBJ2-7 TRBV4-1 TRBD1 CASSHGTGYEQYF TGCGCCAGCAGCCATGGGACAGGGTACGAGCAGTACTTC
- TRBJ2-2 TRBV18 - CASSPNKMNTGELFF TGTGCCAGCTCACCAAATAAAATGAACACCGGGGAGCTGTTTTTT
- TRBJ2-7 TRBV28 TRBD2 CASSPKQGSGEIYEQYF TGTGCCAGCAGCCCAAAACAAGGTAGCGGGGAGATCTACGAGCAGTACTTC
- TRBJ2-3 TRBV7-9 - CAGSLSRDFTDTQYF TGTGCCGGCAGCCTTTCCCGGGACTTCACAGATACGCAGTATTTT
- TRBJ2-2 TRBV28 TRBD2 CASLAGTLNTGELFF TGTGCCAGCTTAGCGGGAACCTTGAACACCGGGGAGCTGTTTTTT
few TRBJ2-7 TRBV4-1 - CASSQDPTGRAYEQYF TGCGCCAGCAGCCAAGATCCGACAGGGAGGGCCTACGAGCAGTACTTC
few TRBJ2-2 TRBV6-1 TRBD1 CASSITGGSNTGELFF TGTGCCAGCAGTATCACAGGGGGCTCGAACACCGGGGAGCTGTTTTTT
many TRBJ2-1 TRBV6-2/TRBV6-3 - CASSYSKGEQFF TGTGCCAGCAGTTACTCGAAGGGTGAGCAGTTCTTC
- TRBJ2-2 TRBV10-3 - CAISEDRGPSTRGLFF TGTGCCATCAGTGAGGATAGGGGCCCTAGCACCCGGGGGCTGTTTTTT
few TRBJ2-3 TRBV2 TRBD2 CASSDPAGEITDTQYF TGTGCCAGCAGTGACCCGGCGGGAGAGATCACAGATACGCAGTATTTT
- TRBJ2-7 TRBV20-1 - CSARPAESYEQYF TGCAGTGCCCGACCGGCGGAGTCCTACGAGCAGTACTTC
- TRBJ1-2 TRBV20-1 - CSAVKGVSYGYTF TGCAGTGCTGTAAAGGGGGTCTCTTATGGCTACACCTTC
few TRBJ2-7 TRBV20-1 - CSARAGYSYEQYF TGCAGTGCTAGGGCGGGATACTCCTACGAGCAGTACTTC
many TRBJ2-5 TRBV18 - CASSPSRQQETQYF TGTGCCAGCTCACCATCGCGACAGCAAGAGACCCAGTACTTC
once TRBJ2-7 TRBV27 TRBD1 CASSGTGRGYEQYF TGTGCCAGCAGCGGGACAGGGAGGGGCTACGAGCAGTACTTC
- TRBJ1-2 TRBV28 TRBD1 CASYPEQGAGGYTF TGTGCCAGTTACCCCGAACAGGGGGCGGGTGGCTACACCTTC
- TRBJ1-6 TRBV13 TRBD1 CASSWGQGANSPLHF TGTGCCAGCAGCTGGGGACAGGGGGCAAATTCACCCCTCCACTTT
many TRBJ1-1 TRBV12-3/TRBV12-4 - CASRAGHLNTEAFF TGTGCCAGCAGGGCGGGACATTTGAACACTGAAGCTTTCTTT
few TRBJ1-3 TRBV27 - CASSLSGGTGNTIYF TGTGCCAGCAGTTTATCGGGAGGGACTGGAAACACCATATATTTT